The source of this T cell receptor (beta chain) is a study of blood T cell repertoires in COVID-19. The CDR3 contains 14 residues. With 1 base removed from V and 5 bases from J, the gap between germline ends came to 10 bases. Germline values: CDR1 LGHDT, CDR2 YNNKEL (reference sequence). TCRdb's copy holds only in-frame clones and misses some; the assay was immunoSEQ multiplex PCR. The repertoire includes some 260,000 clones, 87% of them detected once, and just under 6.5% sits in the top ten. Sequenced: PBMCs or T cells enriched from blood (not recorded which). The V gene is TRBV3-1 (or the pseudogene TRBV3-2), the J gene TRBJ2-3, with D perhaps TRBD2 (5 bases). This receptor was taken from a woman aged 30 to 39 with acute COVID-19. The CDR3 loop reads CASSQVLEGDTQYF. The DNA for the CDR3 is TGTGCCAGCAGCCAAGTTTTAGAGGGAGATACGCAGTATTTT.